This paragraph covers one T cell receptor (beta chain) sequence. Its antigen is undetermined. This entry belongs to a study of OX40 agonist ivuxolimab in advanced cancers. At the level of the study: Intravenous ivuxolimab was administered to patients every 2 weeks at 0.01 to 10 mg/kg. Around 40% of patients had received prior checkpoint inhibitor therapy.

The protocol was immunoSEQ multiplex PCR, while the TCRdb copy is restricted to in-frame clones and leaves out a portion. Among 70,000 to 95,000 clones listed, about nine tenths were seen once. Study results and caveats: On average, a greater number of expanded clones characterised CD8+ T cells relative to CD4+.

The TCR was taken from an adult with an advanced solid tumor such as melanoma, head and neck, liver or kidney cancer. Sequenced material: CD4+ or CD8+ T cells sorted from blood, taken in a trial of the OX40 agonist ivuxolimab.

The CDR3 loop is CASSLSLAGYEQYF. CDR3 coding DNA: TGTGCCAGCAGTTTGAGTCTAGCGGGGTACGAGCAGTACTTC. The chain employs TRBV28 and TRBJ2-7; 9 nucleotides align to TRBD2. Germline V gene lookup returns CDR1 MDHEN and CDR2 SYDVKM. The CDR3 totals 14 residues. The junction had 4 bases not matched to a gene; V was cut back by 3 bases and J by 4 bases. The full variable domain, with the rest looked up from reference TRBV28 and TRBJ2-7, is DVKVTQSSRYLVKRTGEKVFLECVQDMDHENMFWYRQDPGLGLRLIYFSYDVKMKEKGDIPEGYSVSREKKERFSLILESASTNQTSMYLCASSLSLAGYEQYFGPGTRLTVT.